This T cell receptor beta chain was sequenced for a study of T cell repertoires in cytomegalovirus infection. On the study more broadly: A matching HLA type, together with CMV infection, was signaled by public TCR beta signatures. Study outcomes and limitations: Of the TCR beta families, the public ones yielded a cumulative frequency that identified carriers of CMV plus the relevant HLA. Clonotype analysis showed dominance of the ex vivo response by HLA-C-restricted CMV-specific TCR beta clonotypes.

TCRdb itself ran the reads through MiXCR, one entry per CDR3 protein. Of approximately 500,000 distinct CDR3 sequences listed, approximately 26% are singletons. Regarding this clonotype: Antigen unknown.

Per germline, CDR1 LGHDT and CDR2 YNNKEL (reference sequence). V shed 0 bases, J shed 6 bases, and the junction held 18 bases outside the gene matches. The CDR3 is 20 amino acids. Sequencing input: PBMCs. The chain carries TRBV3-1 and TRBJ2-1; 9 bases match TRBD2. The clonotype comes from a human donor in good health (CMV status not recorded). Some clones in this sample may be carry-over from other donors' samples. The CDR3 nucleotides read TGTGCCAGCAGCCAAGATAGGGCTAGCGGGGCGGACCTTTGGGGCAATGAGCAGTTCTTC. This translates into CASSQDRASGADLWGNEQFF.